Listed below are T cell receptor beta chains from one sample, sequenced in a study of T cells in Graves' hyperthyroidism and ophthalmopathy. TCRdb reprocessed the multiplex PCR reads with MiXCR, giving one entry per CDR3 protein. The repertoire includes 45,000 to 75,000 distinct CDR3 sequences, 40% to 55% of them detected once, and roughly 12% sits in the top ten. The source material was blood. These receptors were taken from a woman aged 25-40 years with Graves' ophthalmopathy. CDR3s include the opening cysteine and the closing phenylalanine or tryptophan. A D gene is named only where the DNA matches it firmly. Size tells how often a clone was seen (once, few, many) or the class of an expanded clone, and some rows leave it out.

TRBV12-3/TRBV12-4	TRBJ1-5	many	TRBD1	CASSWGQGISNQPQHF	TGTGCCAGCAGCTGGGGACAGGGGATAAGCAATCAGCCCCAGCATTTT
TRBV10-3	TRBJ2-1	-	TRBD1	CAISGTGGNEQFF	TGTGCCATCAGTGGGACAGGGGGGAATGAGCAGTTCTTC
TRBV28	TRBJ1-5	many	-	CASKGDSNQPQHF	TGTGCCAGCAAGGGGGATAGCAATCAGCCCCAGCATTTT
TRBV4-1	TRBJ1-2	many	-	CASSHDRGYTF	TGCGCCAGCAGCCACGACAGGGGCTACACCTTC
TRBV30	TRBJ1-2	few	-	CAWSVQSNYGYTF	TGTGCCTGGAGTGTACAAAGTAACTATGGCTACACCTTC
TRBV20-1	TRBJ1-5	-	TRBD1	CSARTGVTQPQHF	TGCAGTGCAAGGACAGGGGTTACTCAGCCCCAGCATTTT
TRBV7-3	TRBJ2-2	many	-	CASSLGDRNTGELFF	TGTGCCAGCAGCTTAGGAGACAGAAACACCGGGGAGCTGTTTTTT
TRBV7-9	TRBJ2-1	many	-	CASSRPLAYEQFF	TGTGCCAGCAGCCGTCCACTAGCATATGAGCAGTTCTTC
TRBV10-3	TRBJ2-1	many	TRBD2	CAISESVSGRAASYNEQFF	TGTGCCATCAGTGAGTCGGTTAGCGGGAGGGCCGCTTCCTACAATGAGCAGTTCTTC
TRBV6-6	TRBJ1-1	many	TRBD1	CASSYSNRGNTEAFF	TGTGCCAGCAGTTACTCGAACAGGGGGAACACTGAAGCTTTCTTT
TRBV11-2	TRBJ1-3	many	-	CASSLDAVVGNTIYF	TGTGCCAGCAGCTTAGATGCGGTAGTGGGAAACACCATATATTTT
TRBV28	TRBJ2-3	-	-	CASSLLGGPYNEQYF	TGTGCCAGCAGTTTGCTGGGGGGACCCTACAATGAGCAGTATTTT
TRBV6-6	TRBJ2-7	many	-	CASSYEDTTPYEQYF	TGTGCCAGCAGTTACGAGGACACAACTCCCTACGAGCAGTACTTC
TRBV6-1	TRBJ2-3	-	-	CASARTGRLTDTQYF	TGTGCCAGCGCCCGAACAGGGAGGCTCACAGATACGCAGTATTTT
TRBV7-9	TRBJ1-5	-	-	CASSPVGSGGYTFGSGISNQPQHF	-
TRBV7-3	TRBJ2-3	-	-	CASSLTGKGDTQYF	TGTGCCAGCAGCTTAACAGGGAAAGGAGATACGCAGTATTTT
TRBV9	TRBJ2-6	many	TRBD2	CASTAGGLAGPDSGANVLTF	TGTGCCAGCACCGCGGGAGGACTAGCGGGACCTGACTCTGGGGCCAACGTCCTGACTTTC
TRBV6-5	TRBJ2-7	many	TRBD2	CASSYLGTSAYEQYF	TGTGCCAGCAGTTACCTCGGGACTAGCGCCTACGAGCAGTACTTC
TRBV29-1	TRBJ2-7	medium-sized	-	CSVGDFSYEQYF	TGCAGCGTTGGGGACTTCTCCTACGAGCAGTACTTC
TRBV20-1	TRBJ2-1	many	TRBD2	CSARDASGRDNEQFF	TGCAGTGCTAGAGATGCTAGCGGGAGGGACAATGAGCAGTTCTTC
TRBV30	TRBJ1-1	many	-	CAWSEGRTEAFF	TGTGCCTGGAGTGAAGGAAGGACTGAAGCTTTCTTT
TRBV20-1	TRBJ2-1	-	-	CSARRGDSYNEQFF	TGCAGTGCTAGAAGGGGGGACAGCTACAATGAGCAGTTCTTC
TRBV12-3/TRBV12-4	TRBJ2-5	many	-	CASSLEQAEETQYF	TGTGCCAGCAGTTTAGAACAAGCGGAAGAGACCCAGTACTTC
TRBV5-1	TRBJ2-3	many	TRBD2	CASSQDSGTRGTDTQYF	TGCGCCAGCAGCCAAGATTCCGGGACTAGAGGTACAGATACGCAGTATTTT
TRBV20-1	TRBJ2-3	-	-	CSASGGTSTDTQYF	TGCAGTGCTAGTGGCGGAACTAGCACAGATACGCAGTATTTT
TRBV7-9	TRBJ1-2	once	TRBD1	CASSLVGQPLQGANGYTF	TGTGCCAGCAGCTTAGTGGGACAGCCTCTACAGGGGGCGAACGGCTACACCTTC